This TCR beta chain was profiled in a study of beta chain features in type 1 diabetes. Looking at the study overall: Cells sorted and examined across all samples totaled more than 95,000,000. Study conclusions and caveats: Compared to healthy donors, patients appeared to have naive, central memory and Treg TCRB repertoires that were more alike. A moderate, significant TCRB CDR3 shortening appeared in type 1 diabetes across four CD4+ subsets. PCR might favor shorter templates, equally in patients and controls.

This clone has more than one count but fewer than ten. Its matching antigen is unknown. Expressed TCRB transcripts were sequenced after all isolated RNA was converted to cDNA. Assay used: immunoSEQ multiplex PCR; TCRdb lists only in-frame clones, some missing. Of about 260,000 clones in the sample, about a fifth were seen once. Germline-derived CDR1 and CDR2 are SGDLS and YYNGEE. The germline V and J ends were trimmed by 0 bases and 1 base, with 10 bases remaining between them. The CDR3 has 15 amino acids. CD4+ naive, central memory, regulatory and stem cell-like memory cells were sorted via CD45RO/CCR7/CD25/CD127/CD95/CD27.

The chain carries TRBV9 and TRBJ1-1; weak D call: TRBD1 (6 bases). The sequence came from a woman in her thirties or forties with type 1 diabetes. The specimen was naive CD4+ T cells from blood. In DNA, the CDR3 is TGTGCCAGCAGCGTAGGGACAGAACCGAACACTGAAGCTTTCTTT. Encoded protein: CASSVGTEPNTEAFF.